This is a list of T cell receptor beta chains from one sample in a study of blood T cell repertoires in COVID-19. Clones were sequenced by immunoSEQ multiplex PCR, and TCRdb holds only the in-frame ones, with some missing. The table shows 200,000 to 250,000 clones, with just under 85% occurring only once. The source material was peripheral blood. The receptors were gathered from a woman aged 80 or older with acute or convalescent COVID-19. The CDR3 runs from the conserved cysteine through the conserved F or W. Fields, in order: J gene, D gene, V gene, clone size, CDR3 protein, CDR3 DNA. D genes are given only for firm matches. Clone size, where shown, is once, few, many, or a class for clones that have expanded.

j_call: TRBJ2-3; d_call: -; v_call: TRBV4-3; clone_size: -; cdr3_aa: CASSQVSGEFADTQYF; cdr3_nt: TGCGCCAGCAGCCAAGTCTCGGGGGAATTTGCAGATACGCAGTATTTT
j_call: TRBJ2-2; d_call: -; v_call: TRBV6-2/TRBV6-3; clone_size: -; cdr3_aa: CASSYPIRGNAGELFF; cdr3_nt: TGTGCCAGCAGTTACCCCATACGGGGGAACGCCGGGGAGCTGTTTTTT
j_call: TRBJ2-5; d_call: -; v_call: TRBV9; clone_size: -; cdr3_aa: CASSVQGWGETQYF; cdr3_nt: TGTGCCAGCAGCGTTCAGGGTTGGGGAGAGACCCAGTACTTC
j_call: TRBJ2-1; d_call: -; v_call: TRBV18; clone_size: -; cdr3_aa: CASSPSLAYEQFF; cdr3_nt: TGTGCCAGCTCACCCTCACTCGCCTATGAGCAGTTCTTC
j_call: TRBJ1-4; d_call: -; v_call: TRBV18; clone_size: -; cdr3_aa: CASSPTGETNEKLFF; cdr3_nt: TGTGCCAGCTCACCAACCGGAGAGACTAATGAAAAACTGTTTTTT
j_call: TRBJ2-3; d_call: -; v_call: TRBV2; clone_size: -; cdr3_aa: CASSPRQVSTDTQYF; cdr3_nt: TGTGCCAGCAGCCCCAGACAGGTCAGCACAGATACGCAGTATTTT
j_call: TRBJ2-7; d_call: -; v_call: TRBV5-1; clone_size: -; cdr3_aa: CASSPGDSRSYEQYF; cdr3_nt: TGCGCCAGCAGCCCGGGGGACAGCCGTTCCTACGAGCAGTACTTC
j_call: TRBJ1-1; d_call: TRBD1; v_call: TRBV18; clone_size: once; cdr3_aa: CASSQQTGENTEAFF; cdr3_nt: TGTGCCAGCTCACAACAGACAGGGGAGAACACTGAAGCTTTCTTT
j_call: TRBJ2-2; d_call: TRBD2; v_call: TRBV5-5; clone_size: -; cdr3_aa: CASSSSGGTTGELFF; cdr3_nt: TGTGCCAGCAGCTCTAGCGGGGGAACCACCGGGGAGCTGTTTTTT
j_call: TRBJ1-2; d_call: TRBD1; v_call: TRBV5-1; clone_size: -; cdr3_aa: CASSQTGGDYGYTF; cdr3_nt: TGCGCCAGCAGCCAGACAGGGGGCGACTATGGCTACACCTTC
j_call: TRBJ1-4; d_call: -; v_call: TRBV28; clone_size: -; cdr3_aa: CASSLKVAYGEKLFF; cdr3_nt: TGTGCCAGCAGTTTGAAAGTAGCTTACGGGGAAAAACTGTTTTTT
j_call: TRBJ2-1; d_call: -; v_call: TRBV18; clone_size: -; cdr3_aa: CASSYGPPYNEQFF; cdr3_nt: TGTGCCAGCTCATACGGTCCACCCTACAATGAGCAGTTCTTC
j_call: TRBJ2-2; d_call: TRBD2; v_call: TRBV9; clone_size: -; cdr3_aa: CASRAGTRGTGELFF; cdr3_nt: TGTGCCAGCAGAGCCGGGACTAGAGGTACCGGGGAGCTGTTTTTT
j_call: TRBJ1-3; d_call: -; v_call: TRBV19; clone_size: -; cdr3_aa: CASTRGSSGNTIYF; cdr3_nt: TGTGCCAGTACAAGGGGTTCCTCTGGAAACACCATATATTTT
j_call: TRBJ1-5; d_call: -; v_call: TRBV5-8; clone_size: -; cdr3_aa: CASSLRGQYSNQPQHF; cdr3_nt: TGTGCCAGCAGCTTGCGCGGGCAGTATAGCAATCAGCCCCAGCATTTT
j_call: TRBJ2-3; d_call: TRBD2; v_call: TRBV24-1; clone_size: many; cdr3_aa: CATSDFRLAGAYTDTQYF; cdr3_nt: TGTGCCACCAGTGATTTTAGGCTAGCGGGAGCATACACAGATACGCAGTATTTT
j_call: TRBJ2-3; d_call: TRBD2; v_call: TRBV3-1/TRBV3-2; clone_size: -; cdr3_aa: CASSPSAGGIEPSNTQYF; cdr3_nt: TGTGCCAGCAGCCCGAGCGCGGGGGGAATCGAACCCTCAAATACGCAGTATTTT
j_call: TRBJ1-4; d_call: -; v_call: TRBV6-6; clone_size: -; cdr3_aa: CAISRRGAGGSYEKLFF; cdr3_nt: TGTGCCATCAGTCGGCGGGGGGCAGGAGGGTCGTATGAAAAACTGTTTTTT
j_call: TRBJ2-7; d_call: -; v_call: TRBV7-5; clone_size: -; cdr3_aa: CVRSLIGGTGAYEQYF; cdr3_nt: TGTGTCAGAAGCTTAATTGGCGGGACAGGGGCCTACGAGCAGTACTTC
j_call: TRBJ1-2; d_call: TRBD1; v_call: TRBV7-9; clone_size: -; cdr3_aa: CASSTRTGVGYGYTF; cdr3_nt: TGTGCCAGCAGCACCAGGACAGGGGTAGGCTATGGCTACACCTTC
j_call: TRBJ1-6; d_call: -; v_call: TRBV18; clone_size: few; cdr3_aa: CASSLQGVDSPLHF; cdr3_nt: TGTGCCAGCTCACTACAGGGAGTGGATTCACCCCTCCACTTT
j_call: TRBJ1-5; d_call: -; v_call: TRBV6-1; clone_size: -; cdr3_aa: CASSERPRDSNQPQHF; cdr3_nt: TGTGCCAGCAGTGAAAGACCCAGGGATAGCAATCAGCCCCAGCATTTT
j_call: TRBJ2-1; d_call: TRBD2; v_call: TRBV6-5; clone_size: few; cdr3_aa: CASSTGTSGREQFF; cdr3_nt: TGTGCCAGCAGTACCGGGACTAGCGGGAGGGAGCAGTTCTTC
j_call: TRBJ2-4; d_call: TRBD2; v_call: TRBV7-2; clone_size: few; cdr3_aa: CASSGTSGTGNIQYF; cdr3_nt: TGTGCCAGCAGCGGGACTAGCGGGACCGGAAACATTCAGTACTTC
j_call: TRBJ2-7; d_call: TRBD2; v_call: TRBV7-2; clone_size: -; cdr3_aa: CASSLEPGTSRYEQYF; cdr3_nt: TGTGCCAGCAGCTTAGAACCAGGGACTAGTAGGTACGAGCAGTACTTC
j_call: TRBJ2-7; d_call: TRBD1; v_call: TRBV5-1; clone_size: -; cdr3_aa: CASSLGDRVEQYF; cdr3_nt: TGCGCCAGCAGCTTGGGGGACAGGGTCGAGCAGTACTTC
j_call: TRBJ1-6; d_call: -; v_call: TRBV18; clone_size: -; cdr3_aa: CASSPDSINSPLHF; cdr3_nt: TGTGCCAGCTCACCAGACAGTATCAATTCACCCCTCCACTTT
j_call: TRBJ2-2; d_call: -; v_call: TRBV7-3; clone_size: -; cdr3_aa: CASSSYTGELFF; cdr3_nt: TGTGCCAGCAGCTCATACACCGGGGAGCTGTTTTTT
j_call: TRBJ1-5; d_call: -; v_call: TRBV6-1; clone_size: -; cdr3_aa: CASSEQGIRNQPQHF; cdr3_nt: TGTGCCAGCAGTGAACAGGGTATTAGGAATCAGCCCCAGCATTTT
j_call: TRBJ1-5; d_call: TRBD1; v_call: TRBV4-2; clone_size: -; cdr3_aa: CASSQAPWDRGDNQPQHF; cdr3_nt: TGTGCCAGCAGCCAAGCCCCTTGGGACAGGGGAGACAATCAGCCCCAGCATTTT
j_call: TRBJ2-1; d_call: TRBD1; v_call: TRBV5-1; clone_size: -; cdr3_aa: CASSRFVGGSYNEQFF; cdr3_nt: TGCGCCAGCAGCCGATTCGTAGGGGGCAGTTACAATGAGCAGTTCTTC
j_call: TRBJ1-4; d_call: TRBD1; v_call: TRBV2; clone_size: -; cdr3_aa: CASRGRQGTNEKLFF; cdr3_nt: TGTGCCAGCAGAGGCCGACAGGGAACTAATGAAAAACTGTTTTTT
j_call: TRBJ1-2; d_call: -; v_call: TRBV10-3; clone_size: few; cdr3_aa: CAISEGGGVRGYTF; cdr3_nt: TGTGCCATCAGTGAGGGTGGCGGGGTCCGTGGCTACACCTTC
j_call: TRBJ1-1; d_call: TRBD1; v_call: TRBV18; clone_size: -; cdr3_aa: CASSPGQGRGTEAFF; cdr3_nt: TGTGCCAGCTCACCGGGACAGGGAAGGGGGACTGAAGCTTTCTTT
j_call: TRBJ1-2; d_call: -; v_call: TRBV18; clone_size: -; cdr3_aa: CASSPTQGSRDGYTF; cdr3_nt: TGTGCCAGCTCACCAACACAGGGTTCGCGGGATGGCTACACCTTC
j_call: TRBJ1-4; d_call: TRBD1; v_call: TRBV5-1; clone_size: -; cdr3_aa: CASSPVRGETEKLFF; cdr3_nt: TGCGCCAGCAGCCCGGTCAGGGGGGAGACTGAAAAACTGTTTTTT
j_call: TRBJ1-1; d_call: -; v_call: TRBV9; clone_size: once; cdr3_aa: CASSVDGNTEAFF; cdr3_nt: TGTGCCAGCAGCGTAGACGGGAACACTGAAGCTTTCTTT
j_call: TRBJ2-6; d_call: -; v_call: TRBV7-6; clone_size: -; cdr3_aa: CASSLRGSGANVLTF; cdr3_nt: TGTGCCAGCAGCTTACGAGGTTCTGGGGCCAACGTCCTGACTTTC
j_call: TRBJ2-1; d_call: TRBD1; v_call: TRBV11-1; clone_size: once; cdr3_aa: CASSQGQAPYNEQFF; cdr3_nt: TGTGCCAGCAGCCAAGGACAGGCGCCTTACAATGAGCAGTTCTTC
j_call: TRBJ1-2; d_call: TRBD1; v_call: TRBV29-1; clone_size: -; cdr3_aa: CSASQGGTYTF; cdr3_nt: TGCAGCGCTTCACAGGGGGGAACCTACACCTTC
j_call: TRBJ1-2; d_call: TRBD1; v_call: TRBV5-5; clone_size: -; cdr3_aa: CASSLTGGAGYTF; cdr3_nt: TGTGCCAGCAGCTTGACAGGGGGCGCGGGCTACACCTTC
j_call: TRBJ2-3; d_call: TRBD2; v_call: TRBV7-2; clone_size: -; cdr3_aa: CASSLVQGGSGGTDTQYF; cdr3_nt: TGTGCCAGCAGCTTAGTGCAGGGCGGGAGCGGGGGCACAGATACGCAGTATTTT
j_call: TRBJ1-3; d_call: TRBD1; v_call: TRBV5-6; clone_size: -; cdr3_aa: CASSVGTGGSGNTIYF; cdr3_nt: TGTGCCAGCAGCGTGGGGACAGGGGGCTCTGGAAACACCATATATTTT
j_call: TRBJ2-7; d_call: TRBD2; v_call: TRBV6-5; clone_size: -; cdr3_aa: CASSMGLAFSYEQYF; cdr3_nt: TGTGCCAGCAGCATGGGACTAGCGTTCTCCTACGAGCAGTACTTC
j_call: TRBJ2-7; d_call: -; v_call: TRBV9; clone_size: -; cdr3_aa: CASSVGEGYNSYEQYF; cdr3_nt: TGTGCCAGCAGCGTAGGTGAGGGTTACAACTCCTACGAGCAGTACTTC
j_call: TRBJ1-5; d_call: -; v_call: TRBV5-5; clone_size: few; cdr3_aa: CASSPQGHSNQPQHF; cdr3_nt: TGTGCCAGCAGCCCGCAGGGGCATAGCAATCAGCCCCAGCATTTT
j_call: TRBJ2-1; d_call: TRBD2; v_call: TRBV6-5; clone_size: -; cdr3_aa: CASSMSGRAFNEQFF; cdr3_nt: TGTGCCAGCAGTATGAGCGGGAGGGCCTTCAATGAGCAGTTCTTC
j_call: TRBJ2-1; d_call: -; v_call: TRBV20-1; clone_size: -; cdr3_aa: CSASRDNEQFF; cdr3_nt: TGCAGTGCTAGTCGGGACAATGAGCAGTTCTTC